This entry describes one TCR beta chain. The target antigen is unknown. Only in-frame clones appear in the TCRdb table, and some are missing; sequencing was by immunoSEQ multiplex PCR. The sample lists over 35,000 clones; around 80% were seen once. Over chemoradiotherapy, repertoires were sampled more than once. The data were obtained in a study of chemoradiotherapy in HPV16-positive cancers. Across the whole study: Candidate HPV-specific T-cell clones and common TCR motifs came from functional assays in a couple of HPV16-positive patients. The study, taken as a whole, reports: HPV-responsive T-cell expansion during chemoradiotherapy was linked to improved recurrence-free survival in HPV16-positive patients. Candidate HPV-specific clones and E7-related TCR motifs grew in tumor during treatment.

This TCR derives from a human donor with HPV-associated anogenital cancer. The specimen was blood, collected from a patient who underwent chemoradiotherapy.

In nucleotides, the CDR3 is TGTGCCAGCAGCCCCGGGGGGGAGAACACTGAAGCTTTCTTT. Amino acids: CASSPGGENTEAFF. The V gene is TRBV9, the J gene TRBJ1-1; tentative D call: TRBD1 (5 bases). CDR1 is SGDLS and CDR2 is YYNGEE in the germline V gene. The V and J ends lost 4 bases and 1 base respectively, with 11 bases between them. The CDR3 extends over 14 amino acids.